The 29 T cell receptor beta chains below come from one sample, sequenced in a study of prognosis after radiotherapy for stage I lung cancer. Amplicons of TCR beta CDR3 were generated from genomic DNA by two-round multiplex PCR. Used in first-round PCR were primers specific to each TRBV and TRBJ gene. TCRdb reanalysed the multiplex PCR reads using MiXCR and keeps one entry per CDR3 protein. The sample holds 15,000 to 20,000 distinct CDR3 sequences; around 47% are singletons and the top ten take about two fifths. This specimen consisted of PBMCs, obtained before or after stereotactic body radiation therapy (not recorded which). The receptors come from a donor aged 50 or older with non-small cell lung cancer.

This clonotype was seen at least ten times. A junction boundary mismatches the germline segment, possibly from a read error. The genes are TRBV7-3 and TRBJ2-5; 7 bases fit TRBD2. This CDR3 comprises 13 residues. Germline CDR1 SGHTA, CDR2 FQGTGA. The CDR3 DNA reads as TGTGCCAGCAGCCGGGACTACCAAGAGGCCCAGTACTTC. Its translation is CASSRDYQEAQYF. The full variable domain, its missing parts supplied by reference TRBV7-3 and TRBJ2-5, is GAGVSQTPSNKVTEKGKYVELRCDPISGHTALYWYRQSLGQGPEFLIYFQGTGAADDSGLPNDRFFAVRPEGSVSTLKIQRTERGDSAVYLCASSRDYQEAQYFGPGTRLLVL.

Notes on this clonotype: A read error may account for a junction end that differs from germline. CDR3 DNA sequence: TGTGTCAGCAGTGAATCGCTCGGGGAGGGCACTGAAGCTTTCTTT. Translating it yields CVSSESLGEGTEAFF. The rearrangement joins TRBV6-2 or TRBV6-3 to TRBJ1-1; D remains ambiguous. Looked up from germline, CDR1 is MNHEY and CDR2 is SVGEGT. This CDR3 is built from 15 residues.

The rearrangement uses TRBV12-3 or TRBV12-4 and TRBJ2-7; D is ambiguous. This CDR3 comprises 12 residues. V was trimmed by 3 bases and J by 6 bases, leaving 9 bases between them. CDR3 bases: TGTGCCAGCAGTTTCCCGAACAGCGAGCAGTACTTC. Protein product: CASSFPNSEQYF.

This clonotype was detected many times. V usage is TRBV20-1 and J usage is TRBJ2-7; 9 positions match TRBD2. V dropped 4 bases and J dropped 3; count of bases not matched to a gene: 7. CDR3 length: 14 amino acids. Germline loops: CDR1 DFQATT, CDR2 SNEGSKA (reference sequence). The CDR3 is CSATLAGSFYEQYF. CDR3 nucleotides: TGCAGTGCTACCCTAGCGGGATCATTCTACGAGCAGTACTTC.

Comment on this clonotype: This likely traces to a read error, being one base from a far larger clone. V is TRBV3-1 and J is TRBJ2-3; 14 bases agree with TRBD2. Germline trimming cut 5 bases from V and 6 bases from J; bases unmatched to any gene: 10. Germline V CDR1 and CDR2: LGHDT, YNNKEL (reference sequence). The length of the CDR3 is 17 residues. CDR3 bases: TGTGCCAGCAGCAGAGGGGGGACTAGCGGGGGCAAGGATACGCAGTATTTT. Its translation is CASSRGGTSGGKDTQYF.

The J gene is TRBJ1-6, the V gene TRBV12-3 or TRBV12-4; 7 bases line up with TRBD1. This CDR3 spans 15 amino acids. Unmatched junction bases numbered 6, after V lost 6 bases and J lost 4 bases. The CDR3 DNA is TGTGCCAGCAGCCCCGGACAGGCTTATAATTCACCCCTCCACTTT. This codes for CASSPGQAYNSPLHF.

This clonotype was recorded a few times. The chain employs TRBV19 and TRBJ2-1; a weak D match, TRBD1 (5 bases). This CDR3 has 14 residues. CDR1 and CDR2 (germline): LNHDA, SQIVND (reference sequence). With 6 bases removed from V and 5 bases from J, the gap between germline ends came to 14 bases. CDR3 residues: CASSPRMGHNEQFF. CDR3 bases: TGTGCCAGTAGCCCTCGGATGGGGCACAATGAGCAGTTCTTC. Looking up the rest from reference TRBV19 and TRBJ2-1 gives the full variable domain: DGGITQSPKYLFRKEGQNVTLSCEQNLNHDAMYWYRQDPGQGLRLIYYSQIVNDFQKGDIAEGYSVSREKKESFPLTVTSAQKNPTAFYLCASSPRMGHNEQFFGPGTRLTVL.

This clonotype was seen at least ten times. The chain has TRBV19 and TRBJ1-1; D gene uncertain. V was trimmed by 6 bases and J by 0 bases, leaving 11 bases between them. CDR3 length: 14 residues. Germline V gives CDR1 LNHDA, CDR2 SQIVND (reference sequence). The DNA of the CDR3 is TGTGCCAGTAGGAGTCCCCTTCTGAACACTGAAGCTTTCTTT. Translated: CASRSPLLNTEAFF.

This clonotype showed up many times. The V and J genes are TRBV5-1 and TRBJ1-1; D might be TRBD1 (5 bases). The CDR3 covers 12 residues. V dropped 0 bases and J dropped 10 bases, with 10 bases sitting between them. CDR1 is SGHRS and CDR2 is YFSETQ in the germline V gene. This CDR3 reads CASSLDRRGAFF. CDR3 coding DNA: TGCGCCAGCAGCTTGGACCGAAGGGGAGCTTTCTTT.

The chain joins TRBV11-2 to TRBJ2-1, with 8 positions matching TRBD2. J gave up 2 bases and V 6 bases, and 9 bases lay outside the gene matches. The V gene's germline CDR1 is SGHAT and CDR2 FQNNGV. This CDR3 is built from 16 residues. The DNA of the CDR3 is TGTGCCAGCAGTGAATCGGGGGGGGCACCCTACAATGAGCAGTTCTTC. Amino acid sequence: CASSESGGAPYNEQFF.

By share of the sample, this clonotype is medium-sized (0.01 to 0.1%). The rearrangement uses TRBV2 and TRBJ1-2; 9 bases align to TRBD1. This CDR3 spans 13 amino acids. V lost 10 bases to trimming and J lost 4 bases; unmatched junction nucleotides: 7. Germline V gene sequence: CDR1 SNHLY, CDR2 FYNNEI. CDR3 sequence reads: CATTQGAGYGYTF. CDR3 nucleotide sequence: TGTGCCACCACACAGGGGGCAGGCTATGGCTACACCTTC. The entire variable domain, with the rest obtained from reference TRBV2 and TRBJ1-2, is as follows: EPEVTQTPSHQVTQMGQEVILRCVPISNHLYFYWYRQILGQKVEFLVSFYNNEISEKSEIFDDQFSVERPDGSNFTLKIRSTKLEDSAMYFCATTQGAGYGYTFGSGTRLTVV.

This clonotype was recorded many times. The V call is TRBV18, the J call TRBJ2-4; 8 nucleotides match TRBD1. Germline V lookup: CDR1 KGHSH, CDR2 LQKENI. V gave up 2 bases and J gave up 13 bases; unmatched junction bases: 4. The CDR3 runs to 12 residues. CDR3 coding DNA: TGTGCCAGCTCACCAAGACAGGGGAGGCAGTACTTC. Protein sequence: CASSPRQGRQYF.

This clonotype was detected ten times or more. The rearrangement uses TRBV10-2 and TRBJ2-7; 11 bases line up with TRBD1. The trim removed 7 bases at V and 0 bases at J, leaving 5 bases unmatched. Germline loops: CDR1 WSHSY, CDR2 SAAADI. CDR3 size: 15 residues. The CDR3: CASNSGTGGSYEQYF. CDR3 DNA sequence: TGCGCCAGCAACTCCGGGACAGGGGGCTCCTACGAGCAGTACTTC.

The J gene is TRBJ1-1, the V gene TRBV11-2, with TRBD1 identical over 8 bases. This CDR3 has 16 residues. The V gene end was trimmed by 0 bases and the J gene end by 1 base; junction bases not matched to a gene: 4. The germline V gene has CDR1 SGHAT and CDR2 FQNNGV. CDR3 DNA: TGTGCCAGCAGCTTAGAGACAGGGGCCGCGAACACTGAAGCTTTCTTT. It specifies CASSLETGAANTEAFF.

The J gene is TRBJ2-3, the V gene TRBV7-8, with TRBD1 identical over 7 bases. Germline trimming cut 5 bases from V and 5 bases from J; bases unmatched to any gene: 7. The CDR3 spans 14 residues. The germline V gene encodes CDR1 SGHVS and CDR2 FQNEAQ. The CDR3 nucleotides are TGTGCCAGCAGCGCGTCGCCAGGGGGAGATACGCAGTATTTT. As protein: CASSASPGGDTQYF.

Worth noting for this clonotype: Relative to the germline gene, one junction end is altered; a read error may explain this. This chain connects TRBV15 to TRBJ1-3, with TRBD1 identical over 7 bases. Germline-derived CDR1 and CDR2 are LNHNV and YYDKDF (reference sequence). CDR3 length: 17 residues. The DNA of the CDR3 is TGTGCCACCAGCATACTCGGACAGGCCGCCTCTGGAAGCACCATATATTTT. Amino acids: CATSILGQAASGSTIYF.

In regard to this clonotype: A single base separates this from a much larger clone, so it may be a read error. CDR3 residues: CASPPRPARGYTGELFF. CDR3 coding DNA: TGTGCCAGCCCACCACGGCCAGCCCGGGGGTACACCGGGGAGCTGTTTTTT. The rearrangement links TRBV18 to TRBJ2-2; a possible D gene is TRBD2 (6 bases). This CDR3 has 17 amino acids. CDR1 is KGHSH and CDR2 is LQKENI in the germline V gene.

The V and J genes are TRBV30 and TRBJ1-2, with TRBD1 matching over 9 bases. This CDR3 is built from 15 residues. V gave up 4 bases and J gave up 1 base; unmatched junction bases: 7. The germline gives CDR1 GTSNPN, CDR2 SVGIG (reference sequence). The CDR3 sequence is CAWNKGQGVNYGYTF. The CDR3 coding sequence is TGTGCCTGGAATAAGGGACAGGGCGTTAACTATGGCTACACCTTC.

The rearrangement uses TRBV6-1 and TRBJ2-7; 7 nucleotides line up with TRBD1. CDR1 and CDR2 (germline): MNHNS, SASEGT. Trimming removed 10 bases from V and 4 bases from J; junction bases left unmatched: 10. The CDR3 is 13 residues long. For the CDR3, the DNA is TGTGCCACCAAAACAGGGGTACCATACGAGCAGTACTTC. It yields the protein CATKTGVPYEQYF.

Comments on this clonotype: A read error is the likely source, as a far larger clone sits one nucleotide away. The chain recombines TRBV6-2 or TRBV6-3 with TRBJ2-7, with 7 nucleotides matching TRBD1. CDR3 size: 13 residues. Germline V CDR1 and CDR2: MNHEY, SVGEGT. CDR3 protein: CASRKDRTYEHYF. In DNA, the CDR3 is TGTGCCAGCAGGAAGGACAGGACCTACGAGCATTACTTC.

Note on this clonotype: One base away lies a much larger clone, so this may be a sequencing read error. V is TRBV6-1 and J is TRBJ2-7; D may match TRBD1 or TRBD2 (6 bases each). This CDR3 has 15 amino acids. The germline gives CDR1 MNHNS, CDR2 SASEGT. Written as DNA, the CDR3 is TGTGTCAGCCCGGTACAGGGAGGAAAAACCTACGAGCAGTACTTC. Its protein product is CVSPVQGGKTYEQYF.

This clonotype was picked up many times. This chain uses TRBV18 with TRBJ2-5; TRBD2 matches at 9 bases. The CDR3 is 15 residues long. The V and J ends lost 0 bases and 8 bases, in that order; junction bases with no gene match: 7. CDR1 KGHSH and CDR2 LQKENI come from the germline V gene. CDR3 nucleotide sequence: TGTGCCAGCTCACCACCCGAATCGACTAGCGGTACCCAGTACTTC. Translating gives CASSPPESTSGTQYF.

This clonotype was picked up one time. This chain links TRBV9 with TRBJ2-7; the D is unclear. Trimming removed 3 bases from V and 6 bases from J, with 10 bases in between. Germline CDR1 is SGDLS and CDR2 is YYNGEE. The CDR3 runs to 12 residues. The chain's CDR3 is CASSGGVAEQYF. In DNA, the CDR3 is TGTGCCAGCAGCGGGGGTGTGGCCGAGCAGTACTTC.

Ten or more counts support this clonotype. The chain is built from TRBV7-2 and TRBJ2-1, with D perhaps matching TRBD1 (7 bases). Per the germline V gene, CDR1 is SGHTA and CDR2 is FQGNSA. The CDR3 totals 12 residues. Trimming removed 6 bases at V and 8 bases at J, with 11 bases between. The CDR3 loop is CASSVRGDEQFF. The CDR3 DNA is TGTGCCAGCAGTGTCAGGGGGGATGAGCAGTTCTTC.

By its share, this clonotype is medium-sized. The V call is TRBV12-3 or TRBV12-4, the J call TRBJ2-1; D remains ambiguous. The V end was cut by 7 bases, the J end by 6 bases, with 16 bases between. CDR3 length: 14 residues. The DNA of the CDR3 is TGTGCCAGCACTCAACGGGCGGAAGTCAATGAGCAGTTCTTC. It is translated as CASTQRAEVNEQFF.

On this clonotype: This may arise from a read error, as a much more abundant clone is one base away. V and J are TRBV18 and TRBJ2-2; D not certain. The CDR3 contains 17 residues. Looked up from germline, CDR1 is KGHSH and CDR2 is LQKENI. CDR3 nucleotides: TGTACCAGCTCCCCTATGTCAATGTCTTTGAACACCGGGGAGCTGTTTTTT. It encodes CTSSPMSMSLNTGELFF.

V usage is TRBV7-2 and J usage is TRBJ2-1; 11 nucleotides match TRBD2. This CDR3 spans 23 amino acids. Per the germline V gene, CDR1 is SGHTA and CDR2 is FQGNSA. The ends lost 2 bases at V and 2 bases at J; junction bases unmatched: 23. As DNA, the CDR3 is TGTGCCAGCAGCTTAATAAGGCAGGGGACCGGGACTAGCGGACCAACGGCCTACAATGAGCAGTTCTTC. This translates into CASSLIRQGTGTSGPTAYNEQFF.

The V call is TRBV6-4, the J call TRBJ2-7; 14 nucleotides line up with TRBD2. This CDR3 is 16 amino acids long. Germline lookup yields CDR1 MRHNA and CDR2 SNTAGT. The ends lost 10 bases at V and 4 bases at J; junction bases unmatched: 12. The CDR3 bases are TGTGCCACCGACCGGGGACTAGCGGGAGCGGAGTACGAGCAGTACTTC. Translating gives CATDRGLAGAEYEQYF.

This clonotype has a count of ten or more. V usage is TRBV5-8 and J usage is TRBJ2-1; 7 bases are a match to TRBD1. The CDR3 spans 16 residues. Germline CDR1 reads SGHTS; CDR2 reads YDEGEE. The J segment lost 0 bases and the V segment lost 3 bases, leaving 6 bases of the junction unmatched. CDR3 in DNA: TGTGCCAGCAGCTCCCGACAGGGCGGCTCCTACAATGAGCAGTTCTTC. Protein product: CASSSRQGGSYNEQFF.